Sequencing of this T cell receptor (beta chain) was carried out in a study of shared clonotypes between healthy human individuals (dated by TCRdb to the early 2020s). In terms of the full investigation: A few men and two women, aged 18 to 49 years, made up the cohort. For each donor, three plates each were used for CD4 naive and CD4 memory, two plates were used for CD8 naive, and one plate was used for CD8 memory. To estimate repertoire size and how much clonotypes are shared between individuals, the study performed deep sequencing of blood TCR repertoires from about five healthy adults. Libraries were prepared and TCR repertoires were sequenced by different laboratories using diverse techniques, in order to increase sequencing depth and limit assay-specific biases. Per donor, leukapheresis produced somewhere between about 0.94 and 9 billion PBMCs. Overall study outcomes, separate from this receptor: Across four donors, about 5.2% of naive CD4, roughly 3.3% of naive CD8, 2.3% of memory CD4, and approximately 0.4% of memory CD8 clonotypes were shared. Even with the large sequencing depth, rarefaction of the sorted-subset datasets indicated that sequencing was incomplete. Higher generation probabilities were observed for clonotypes shared by all four sorted-subset donors than for non-shared clonotypes. Based on pairwise subsampling, the degree of clonotype sharing among donors was expected to be affected by sequencing depth. Estimated clonotype richness was generally larger for naive than for memory subsets. Sampling was restricted to blood, and TCR repertoires in tissues likely differ from the TCR repertoires found in blood. Because the study included only a small number of donors, the genetic and exposure-history diversity represented was limited.

About this clone itself: The antigen it recognizes is unknown. One base away there is no much larger clone; base qualities are not given.

The germline V gene (reference sequence) yields SGHNT for CDR1 and YYREEE for CDR2. For this chain, trimming is 0 bases at the V end and 4 bases at the J end, and the number of junction bases without a gene match is 1. The CDR3 contains 14 residues, cysteine and phenylalanine counted. The retained sequence is limited to the CDR3, 42 bases, with the frame set at the first base. The donors were healthy, HIV-negative adults with no recently reported acute infections or vaccinations. Every donor was a Caucasian adult residing in Nashville, Tennessee, USA. Magnetic negative selection was used to enrich CD4+ T cells, after which naive cells were positively selected on CD45RA and the negative fraction became the memory subset. Blood was obtained by leukapheresis, after which PBMCs were separated by Ficoll-Histopaque density gradient centrifugation and cryopreserved in liquid nitrogen vapor phase. Analytical flow cytometry was used to check the purity and quantity of every magnetically sorted T cell population. From each sorted fraction, genomic DNA was isolated and quantified by UV absorbance on a Nanodrop 2000c.

Using the deep immunoSEQ assay, TCR CDR3 regions were amplified from genomic DNA by multiplex PCR. Extracted genomic DNA from each cell subset was spread evenly across all wells of several immunoSEQ 96-well plates, with each plate serving as a replicate. For sorted subsets, roughly 0.2 ug genomic DNA, equal to 30,000 to 35,000 T cell genomes, was loaded into each replicate PCR. Purified libraries were measured with a Qubit 3.0 fluorometer, size-checked on a Bioanalyzer 2100, and measured again with the KAPA Library Quantification kit. Every immunoSEQ 96-well plate was sequenced on a dedicated single-read 150-cycle Illumina NextSeq 550 flow cell. As for how the authors treated the data: The immunoSEQ output contained only junctional sequences without quality scores, so filtering could not match that applied to full-length reads. To assign V/J genes and CDR3, sequences were annotated using PyIR, a Python wrapper for IgBLAST v1.9, with IMGT germline references. Any read was removed if the V/J assignment was weak (E-value above 1e-6), the CDR3 was missing, or the read contained stop codons, out-of-frame junctions, or ambiguous translated residues. V3J clonotypes were defined as sequences sharing the same inferred V gene, J gene, and CDR3 amino acid sequence. Percentage overlap between repertoires was computed as shared unique clonotypes divided by the size of the smaller repertoire. Repertoire richness was assessed with RTK rarefaction, the Chao1 estimator, and Recon v2.1 estimates of unobserved clonotypes. Generation probabilities for all TCRbeta clonotypes obtained by the gDNA method from a handful of donors were computed using OLGA. TCRdb provides this immuneACCESS table in a form limited to in-frame rearrangements. Some clones are lacking; in checked studies, under half of them reflect an unresolved V gene, and why the rest are absent is not known. That table gives V, J and clone size, and the DNA gave D and trimming. Within this sample are approximately 2.4 million clones, with roughly 95% of them counted one time only. The ten biggest clones cover 0.13% of the sample.

This TCR was recovered from a man aged 18 to 35 in good health. The V gene is TRBV5-4 and the J gene is TRBJ1-5, and 7 junction bases match TRBD1. Sequencing was done on a sample of naive CD4+ T cells sorted from blood. The intended sense of this specimen's cell subset or site label: CD45RA+ positively selected. The CDR3 region reads CASSLAGQNQPQHF. At the DNA level, the sequence is TGTGCCAGCAGCTTGGCGGGACAGAATCAGCCCCAGCATTTT. Reference TRBV5-4 and TRBJ1-5 genes cover what lies past the CDR3, so the full variable domain is ETGVTQSPTHLIKTRGQQVTLRCSSQSGHNTVSWYQQALGQGPQFIFQYYREEENGRGNFPPRFSGLQFPNYSSELNVNALELDDSALYLCASSLAGQNQPQHFGDGTRLSIL.